This TCR beta chain was found in a study of blood T cells in healthy people across ages. Findings and limits, study-wide: Age advanced and TCR beta diversity per million T cells fell, roughly linearly.

With V trimmed by 4 bases and J by 5 bases, 16 bases remained unmatched. CDR3 length: 17 amino acids. The germline V gene encodes CDR1 DFQATT and CDR2 SNEGSKA (reference sequence). Per sample, no less than 5 micrograms of total RNA were extracted. Of note for this clonotype: Its antigen remains unknown.

Primers used in a second PCR of about 6 to 11 cycles were a sample-barcoded 5' primer and a J-beta primer mix. TCRdb re-called the 5' RACE reads through MiXCR, storing one row per CDR3 protein. The sample records about a million distinct CDR3 sequences, 45% to 50% being singletons. The receptor's source is a man aged 30 to 39 in good health. The sequenced sample was blood. This chain joins TRBV20-1 and TRBJ2-1, with 8 bases that match TRBD2. CDR3 protein: CSAIMPGTGGLDNEQFF. CDR3 DNA: TGCAGTGCTATCATGCCTGGGACGGGGGGGCTCGACAATGAGCAGTTCTTC.